One T cell receptor (beta chain) is described in this entry. Its antigen is not identified. The sample belongs to a study of OX40 agonist ivuxolimab in advanced cancers. On the study more broadly: Head and neck, renal cell, melanoma or hepatocellular carcinoma were the cancers that dose-escalation patients had. General study findings and limits: Low clonal expansion, among the lowest seen, marked partial responders at 0.1-3.0 mg/kg.

This table comes from immunoSEQ multiplex PCR, and its TCRdb copy is limited to in-frame clones, with some not included. Of about 51,000 clones listed, almost 90% are singletons. The sequencing used CD4+ or CD8+ T cells sorted from blood, collected in a trial of the OX40 agonist ivuxolimab. This receptor was taken from an adult with an advanced solid tumor such as melanoma, head and neck, liver or kidney cancer.

The CDR3 loop reads CASSLSAADEQYF. CDR3 sequence (DNA): TGTGCCAGCTCCTTGTCGGCGGCCGACGAGCAGTACTTC. This sequence joins TRBV11-3 and TRBJ2-7; D call uncertain. Germline V gives CDR1 SGHNT, CDR2 YENEEA. Between the trimmed V and J ends, which lost 8 bases and 5 bases, there was a span of 16 bases. The CDR3 is 13 amino acids.